The 27 T cell receptor beta chains below come from one sample, sequenced in a study of human T cells and chemical hapten exposure. Regarding time point: patch test 2, 6 weeks after DPC sensitization. Stated treatment: therapeutic diphenylcyclopropenone sensitization with weekly scalp DPC. TCRdb passed the RACE reads through MiXCR, listing each CDR3 protein once. The top ten clones hold under 2.5% of a sample with nearly 95,000 distinct CDR3 sequences, approximately 10% of them seen once. The sample here was whole blood, taken in connection with sensitization to the hapten diphenylcyclopropenone (DPC). The receptors were sampled from a man between 35 and 55 years old with alopecia areata. Some clones in this sample may be carry-over from other donors' samples.

The rearrangement joins TRBV6-6 to TRBJ2-7; 15 bases match TRBD2. Germline CDR1 MNHNY, CDR2 SVGAGI (reference sequence). The ends lost 6 bases at V and 4 bases at J; junction bases unmatched: 13. The CDR3 consists of 18 residues. The CDR3 nucleotides are TGTGCCAGCAGCTCGACACTGGGACTAGCGGGAGGACGGTACGAGCAGTACGTC. This sequence encodes CASSSTLGLAGGRYEQYV.

Only a few counts were recorded for this clonotype. The chain joins TRBV28 to TRBJ2-7, with 11 bases matching TRBD1. The germline V gene has CDR1 MDHEN and CDR2 SYDVKM. The length of the CDR3 is 12 residues. The CDR3 reads CASTDGQGAANV. The CDR3 nucleotides are TGTGCCAGCACTGACGGACAGGGGGCCGCTAACGTC.

V usage is TRBV7-9 and J usage is TRBJ1-2; TRBD1 aligns across 8 bases. The CDR3 covers 16 residues. Germline CDR1 and CDR2: SEHNR and FQNEAQ (reference sequence). Trimming at V came to 5 bases and at J to 8 bases, leaving 16 bases not matched to a gene. CDR3 sequence reads: CASSLQTTRDRRGYTF. The CDR3 bases are TGTGCCAGCAGCCTACAAACCACCCGGGACAGGCGCGGCTACACCTTC.

Only a few counts were recorded for this clonotype. Its ends do not fully match the called genes, so a read error is possible. V usage is TRBV6-2 or TRBV6-3 and J usage is TRBJ2-5; 9 nucleotides line up with TRBD2. Germline CDR1 MNHEY, CDR2 SVGEGT. The CDR3 is 12 residues long. The CDR3 bases are TGTGCCAGCATCAATCCATTGGGACTAGCCGACTTC. This sequence encodes CASINPLGLADF.

This clonotype appeared a few times. The V and J genes are TRBV5-4 and TRBJ1-6; a possible D gene is TRBD1 (5 bases). The V and J ends lost 0 bases and 7 bases respectively, with 8 bases between them. CDR1 is SGHNT, CDR2 YYREEE, per germline (reference sequence). CDR3 length: 14 amino acids. The CDR3 bases are TGTGCCAGCAGCTTGGGGCAGGGCAATTCACCCCTCCACTTT. Translation gives CASSLGQGNSPLHF.

This clonotype came up a few times. The chain couples TRBV29-1 to TRBJ2-1; TRBD1 or TRBD2 may be the D gene (5 bases each). The V and J ends lost 4 bases and 7 bases respectively, with 17 bases between them. This CDR3 is 14 amino acids long. Per germline, CDR1 SQVTM and CDR2 ANQGSEA. The CDR3 spells CSVVGGPGQNEQFF. In nucleotides, the CDR3 is TGCAGCGTTGTGGGCGGGCCGGGGCAAAATGAGCAGTTCTTC.

V and J are TRBV10-3 and TRBJ2-7; 9 bases are a match to TRBD1. With V trimmed by 6 bases and J by 1 base, 4 bases remained unmatched. The CDR3 is 14 residues long. Germline CDR1 is ENHRY and CDR2 is SYGVKD. Written as DNA, the CDR3 is TGTGCCATCAGCTTGGACAGGGGATCCTACGAGCAGTACTTC. Translation: CAISLDRGSYEQYF.

The chain carries TRBV6-2 or TRBV6-3 and TRBJ2-7; D might be TRBD1 (5 bases). Trimming removed 2 bases at V and 4 bases at J, with 6 bases between. Germline CDR1 is MNHEY and CDR2 is SVGEGT. The length of the CDR3 is 12 residues. The CDR3 loop is CASSYKGYEQYV. The CDR3, as DNA: TGTGCCAGCAGTTACAAGGGGTACGAGCAGTACGTC.

The chain recombines TRBV6-5 with TRBJ1-1, with a tentative D call TRBD1 (6 bases). The germline gives CDR1 MNHEY, CDR2 SVGAGI. The CDR3 totals 11 residues. The V end was cut by 6 bases, the J end by 9 bases, with 11 bases between. The CDR3 DNA is TGTGCCAGCAGCCACGGGGGGCAAGCTTTCTTT. It yields the protein CASSHGGQAFF.

A few counts support this clonotype. The V call is TRBV14, the J call TRBJ1-1; TRBD1 might be the D (5 bases). The CDR3 consists of 15 residues. The germline CDR1 and CDR2 sequences are SGHDN and FVKESK. V was shortened by 4 bases and J by 0 bases, with 12 bases between the two germline ends. The CDR3 loop is CASSPRQIMNTEAFF. CDR3 bases: TGTGCCAGCAGCCCCCGACAGATTATGAACACTGAAGCTTTCTTT.

This clonotype was counted between two and nine times. The chain joins TRBV25-1 to TRBJ1-5, with D maybe TRBD1 (6 bases). This CDR3 has 16 amino acids. Trimming shortened V by 7 bases and J by 3 bases, and 19 bases separated the two germline ends. The germline V gene has CDR1 MGHDK and CDR2 SYGVNS. In DNA, the CDR3 is TGTGCCAGCAAGATCCACCGGGGACACCACAATCAGCCCCAGCATTTT. This sequence encodes CASKIHRGHHNQPQHF.

This clonotype was detected only a few times. The DNA of the CDR3 is TGCAGCGTTGTCACTGCCACAGATACGCAGTATTTT. Residues: CSVVTATDTQYF. The chain couples TRBV29-1 to TRBJ2-3; D is unclear. This CDR3 region has 12 residues. Trimming removed 4 bases at V and 2 bases at J, with 7 bases between. Germline V gives CDR1 SQVTM, CDR2 ANQGSEA.

The chain carries TRBV6-2 or TRBV6-3 and TRBJ1-5; 12 bases are shared with TRBD1. V was clipped by 4 bases and J by 6 bases; unmatched bases: 4. CDR3 length: 15 amino acids. Germline V lookup: CDR1 MNHEY, CDR2 SVGEGT. CDR3 amino acids: CASSSGQGAIQPQHF. CDR3 sequence (DNA): TGTGCCAGCAGTTCGGGACAGGGGGCGATTCAGCCCCAGCATTTT.

This chain uses TRBV7-9 with TRBJ2-5; D may be TRBD1 (6 bases). Germline V CDR1 and CDR2: SEHNR, FQNEAQ (reference sequence). The CDR3 is 15 residues long. V dropped 4 bases and J dropped 5 bases, with 17 bases sitting between them. Here the CDR3 DNA reads TGTGCCAGCAGCTCCGCCTCAGGGGCCGGGGAGACCCAGTACTTC. As protein: CASSSASGAGETQYF. The complete variable domain, with remaining parts taken from reference TRBV7-9 and TRBJ2-5, reads DTGVSQNPRHKITKRGQNVTFRCDPISEHNRLYWYRQTLGQGPEFLTYFQNEAQLEKSRLLSDRFSAERPKGSFSTLEIQRTEQGDSAMYLCASSSASGAGETQYFGPGTRLLVL.

A few counts support this clonotype. The chain carries TRBV6-5 and TRBJ2-2; D is ambiguous. CDR3 size: 15 residues. CDR1 MNHEY and CDR2 SVGAGI come from the germline V gene. V was cut by 0 bases and J by 8 bases, with 13 bases left in between. CDR3 sequence: CASSYSKGSWGELFF. The CDR3 bases are TGTGCCAGCAGTTACTCGAAGGGATCATGGGGGGAGCTGTTTTTT.

This clonotype was recorded many times. The chain couples TRBV7-2 to TRBJ1-1, with D maybe TRBD1 (6 bases). The CDR3 is 14 residues long. Germline CDR1 reads SGHTA; CDR2 reads FQGNSA. The V gene lost 7 bases and the J gene lost 4 bases, with 16 bases spanning the gap. The CDR3 protein is CASTPDRGSTEAFF. CDR3 in DNA: TGTGCCAGCACCCCGGACAGAGGGTCCACTGAAGCTTTCTTT.

This clonotype was found a few times. V and J are TRBV28 and TRBJ2-6; D call uncertain. This CDR3 contains 16 residues. V was cut by 2 bases and J by 0 bases, with 8 bases left in between. Germline V gene lookup returns CDR1 MDHEN and CDR2 SYDVKM. This CDR3 reads CASSLDKGSGANVLTF. As DNA, the CDR3 is TGTGCCAGCAGTTTAGACAAGGGCTCTGGGGCCAACGTCCTGACTTTC.

In its sample, this clonotype was seen many times. The chain joins TRBV6-5 to TRBJ2-3; D gene unclear. This CDR3 has 14 amino acids. The germline gives CDR1 MNHEY, CDR2 SVGAGI. The V and J ends lost 2 bases and 2 bases respectively, with 8 bases between them. CDR3: CASSYGAHTDTQYF. CDR3 coding DNA: TGTGCCAGCAGTTACGGTGCTCACACAGATACGCAGTATTTT.

This clonotype was picked up many times. V and J are TRBV7-8 and TRBJ1-5; 7 bases line up with TRBD1. The length of the CDR3 is 15 residues. V shed 7 bases, J shed 1 base, and the junction held 7 bases outside the gene matches. Germline CDR1 is SGHVS and CDR2 is FQNEAQ. CDR3 sequence reads: CASKGTTGSNQPQHF. CDR3 in DNA: TGTGCCAGCAAGGGAACGACAGGGAGCAATCAGCCCCAGCATTTT.

The V gene is TRBV11-3, the J gene TRBJ2-2; D is unresolved. V was cut by 1 base and J by 2 bases, with 14 bases left in between. From germline, CDR1 is SGHNT and CDR2 YENEEA. This CDR3 spans 17 amino acids. The chain's CDR3 is CASSLAGSSSNTGELFF. The CDR3 region has the DNA TGTGCCAGCAGCTTAGCCGGCTCCTCATCTAACACCGGGGAGCTGTTTTTT.

This clonotype was seen only a few times. J is TRBJ2-3 and V is TRBV7-9, with D perhaps TRBD1 or TRBD2 (5 bases each). This CDR3 spans 15 amino acids. The germline CDR1 and CDR2 sequences are SEHNR and FQNEAQ (reference sequence). The V and J ends lost 2 bases and 2 bases respectively, with 11 bases between them. CDR3 sequence: CASSLPLGVTDTQYF. DNA for the CDR3: TGTGCCAGCAGCTTACCCTTGGGGGTCACAGATACGCAGTATTTT.

This clonotype was seen ten or more times. The chain employs TRBV6-2 or TRBV6-3 and TRBJ2-7; 10 positions agree with TRBD2. The V segment lost 2 bases and the J segment 3 bases; nucleotides outside the gene matches: 10. CDR1 MNHEY and CDR2 SVGEGT come from the germline V gene. This CDR3 is built from 17 residues. The CDR3 nucleotides read TGTGCCAGCAGTTACAGGCCTAGCGGGAGAGCCCACTACGAGCAGTACTTC. This encodes CASSYRPSGRAHYEQYF.

This clonotype was seen only a few times. The V and J genes are TRBV16 and TRBJ1-2; D may be TRBD1 (6 bases). This CDR3 has 15 amino acids. Trimming removed 0 bases from V and 8 bases from J, with 16 bases in between. The germline V gene has CDR1 KGHSY and CDR2 FQNENV. This CDR3 is CASSQSHYGGEGYTF. The CDR3 DNA reads TGTGCCAGCAGCCAATCGCATTACGGGGGCGAAGGCTACACCTTC.

This clonotype turned up a few times. This chain uses TRBV20-1 with TRBJ2-2; 11 positions agree with TRBD2. From germline, CDR1 is DFQATT and CDR2 SNEGSKA (reference sequence). The CDR3 is 15 amino acids. The ends lost 6 bases at V and 7 bases at J; junction bases unmatched: 10. CDR3 DNA: TGCAGTGCGCGACGACTAGCGGGAAAAATCGGGGAGCTGTTTTTT. Its protein product is CSARRLAGKIGELFF.

V is TRBV7-3 and J is TRBJ2-3; a possible D gene is TRBD2 (5 bases). Germline V lookup: CDR1 SGHTA, CDR2 FQGTGA. CDR3 length equals 13 residues. Trimming took 5 bases from V and 2 from J, leaving 8 bases between them. The CDR3 loop reads CASSTRPTDTQYF. The DNA of the CDR3 is TGTGCCAGCAGCACTAGACCCACAGATACGCAGTATTTT.

In regard to this clonotype: The junction and the germline gene differ at one end; a read error may be behind it. The genes are TRBV24-1 and TRBJ2-3, with 12 bases lining up with TRBD2. CDR3 length: 18 residues. Germline loops: CDR1 KGHDR, CDR2 SFDVKD. The CDR3 DNA follows: TGTGCCACCAGTGACGCCGGACTAGCGGGAATAAGCACAGATACGAAGTATTTT. Protein product: CATSDAGLAGISTDTKYF.

The V and J genes are TRBV12-3 or TRBV12-4 and TRBJ1-5, with no clear D. Trimming shortened V by 7 bases and J by 7 bases, and 11 bases separated the two germline ends. The CDR3 length is 12 residues. In DNA form, the CDR3 reads TGTGCCAGCACATATATGGGCCAGCCCCAGCATTTT. Encoded protein: CASTYMGQPQHF.